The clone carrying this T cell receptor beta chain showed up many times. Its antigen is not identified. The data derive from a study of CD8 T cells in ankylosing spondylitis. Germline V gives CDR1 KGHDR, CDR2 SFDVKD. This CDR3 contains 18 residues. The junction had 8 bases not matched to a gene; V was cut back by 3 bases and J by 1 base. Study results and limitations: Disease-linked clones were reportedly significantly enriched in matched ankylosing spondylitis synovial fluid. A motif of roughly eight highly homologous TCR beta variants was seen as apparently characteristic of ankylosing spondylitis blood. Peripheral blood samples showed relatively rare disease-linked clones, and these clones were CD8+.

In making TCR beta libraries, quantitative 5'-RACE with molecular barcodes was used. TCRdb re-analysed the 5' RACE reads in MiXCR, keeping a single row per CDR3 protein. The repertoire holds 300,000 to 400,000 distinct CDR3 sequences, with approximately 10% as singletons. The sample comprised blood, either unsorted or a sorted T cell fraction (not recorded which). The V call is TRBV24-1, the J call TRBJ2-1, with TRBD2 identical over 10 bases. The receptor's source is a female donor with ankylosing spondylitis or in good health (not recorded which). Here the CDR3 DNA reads TGTGCCACCAGTGATCCCGGGGTAGCGGGGGGTTCCTACAATGAGCAGTTCTTC. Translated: CATSDPGVAGGSYNEQFF.